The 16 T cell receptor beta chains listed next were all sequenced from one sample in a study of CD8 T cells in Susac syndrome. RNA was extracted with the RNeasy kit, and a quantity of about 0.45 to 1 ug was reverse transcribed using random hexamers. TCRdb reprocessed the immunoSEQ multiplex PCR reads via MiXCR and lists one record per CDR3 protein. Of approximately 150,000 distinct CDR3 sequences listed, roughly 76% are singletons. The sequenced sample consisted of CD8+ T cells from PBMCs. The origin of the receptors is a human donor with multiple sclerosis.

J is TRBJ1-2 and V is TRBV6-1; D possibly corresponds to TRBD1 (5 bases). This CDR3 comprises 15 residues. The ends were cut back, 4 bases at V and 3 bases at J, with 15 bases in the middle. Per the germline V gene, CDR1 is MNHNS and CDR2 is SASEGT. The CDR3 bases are TGTGCCAGCAGTGCACTGAACCAGGGATACTATGGCTACACCTTC. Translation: CASSALNQGYYGYTF.

This CDR3 reads CASSEGTVVGNEQFF. The CDR3, as DNA: TGTGCCAGCAGTGAAGGGACAGTGGTAGGCAATGAGCAGTTCTTC. V usage is TRBV2 and J usage is TRBJ2-1; perhaps TRBD1 as D (6 bases). Germline CDR1 reads SNHLY; CDR2 reads FYNNEI. The CDR3 loop spans 15 amino acids. Trimming left V 1 base short and J 6 bases short, with 13 bases between. The full variable domain, completed using reference TRBV2 and TRBJ2-1, is EPEVTQTPSHQVTQMGQEVILRCVPISNHLYFYWYRQILGQKVEFLVSFYNNEISEKSEIFDDQFSVERPDGSNFTLKIRSTKLEDSAMYFCASSEGTVVGNEQFFGPGTRLTVL.

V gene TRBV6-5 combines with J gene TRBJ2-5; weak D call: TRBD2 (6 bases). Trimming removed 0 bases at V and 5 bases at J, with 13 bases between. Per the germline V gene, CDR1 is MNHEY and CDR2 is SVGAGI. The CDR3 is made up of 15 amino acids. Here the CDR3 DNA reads TGTGCCAGCAGTTACTCAGTAGGAAGCGGGGAGACCCAGTACTTC. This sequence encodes CASSYSVGSGETQYF.

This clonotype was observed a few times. The CDR3 loop reads CASSQEGLNTGELFF. In DNA form, the CDR3 reads TGCGCCAGCAGCCAAGAAGGACTTAACACCGGGGAGCTGTTTTTT. The chain recombines TRBV4-3 with TRBJ2-2; TRBD2 is a possible D gene (5 bases). There are 15 residues in the CDR3. Trimming stripped 0 bases from V and 2 bases from J, with 7 bases between. Germline CDR1 LGHNA, CDR2 YSLEER.

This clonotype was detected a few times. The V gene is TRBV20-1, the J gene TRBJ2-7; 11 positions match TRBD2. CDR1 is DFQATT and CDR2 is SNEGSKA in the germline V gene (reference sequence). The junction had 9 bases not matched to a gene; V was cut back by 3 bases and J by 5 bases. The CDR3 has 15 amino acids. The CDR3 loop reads CSARVAGGPGDEQYV. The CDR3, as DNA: TGCAGTGCTAGGGTAGCGGGAGGGCCAGGTGACGAGCAGTACGTC.

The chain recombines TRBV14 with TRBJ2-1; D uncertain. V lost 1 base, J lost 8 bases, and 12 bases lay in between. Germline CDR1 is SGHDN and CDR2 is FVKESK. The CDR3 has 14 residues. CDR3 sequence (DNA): TGTGCCAGCAGCCAAGTTACCTGGGCGTATGAGCAGTTCTTC. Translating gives CASSQVTWAYEQFF.

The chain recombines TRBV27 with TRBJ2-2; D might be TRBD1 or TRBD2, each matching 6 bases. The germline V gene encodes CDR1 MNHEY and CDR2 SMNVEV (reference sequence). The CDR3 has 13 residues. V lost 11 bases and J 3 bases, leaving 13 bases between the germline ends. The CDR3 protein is CASHGGHTGELFF. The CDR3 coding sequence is TGTGCCTCGCATGGGGGGCACACCGGGGAGCTGTTTTTT.

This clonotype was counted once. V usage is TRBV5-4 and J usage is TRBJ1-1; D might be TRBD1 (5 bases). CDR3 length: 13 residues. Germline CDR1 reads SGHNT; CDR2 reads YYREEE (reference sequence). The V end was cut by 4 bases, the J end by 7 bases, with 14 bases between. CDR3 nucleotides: TGTGCCAGCAGCCCTAGCGGGGGAGGTGAAGCTTTCTTT. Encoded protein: CASSPSGGGEAFF.

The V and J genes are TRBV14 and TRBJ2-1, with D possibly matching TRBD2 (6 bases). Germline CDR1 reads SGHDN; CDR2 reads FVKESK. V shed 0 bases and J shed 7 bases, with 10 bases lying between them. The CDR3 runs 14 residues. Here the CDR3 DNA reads TGTGCCAGCAGCCAAGATTACGGGGGAAATGAGCAGTTCTTC. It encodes CASSQDYGGNEQFF. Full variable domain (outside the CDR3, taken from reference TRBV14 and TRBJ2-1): EAGVTQFPSHSVIEKGQTVTLRCDPISGHDNLYWYRRVMGKEIKFLLHFVKESKQDESGMPNNRFLAERTGGTYSTLKVQPAELEDSGVYFCASSQDYGGNEQFFGPGTRLTVL.

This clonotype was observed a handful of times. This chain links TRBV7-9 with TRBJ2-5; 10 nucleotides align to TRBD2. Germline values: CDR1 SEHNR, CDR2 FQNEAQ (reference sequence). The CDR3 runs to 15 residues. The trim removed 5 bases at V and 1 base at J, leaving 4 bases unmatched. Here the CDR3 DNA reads TGTGCCAGCAGCCGGACTAGCGGAGGCCAAGAGACCCAGTACTTC. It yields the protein CASSRTSGGQETQYF.

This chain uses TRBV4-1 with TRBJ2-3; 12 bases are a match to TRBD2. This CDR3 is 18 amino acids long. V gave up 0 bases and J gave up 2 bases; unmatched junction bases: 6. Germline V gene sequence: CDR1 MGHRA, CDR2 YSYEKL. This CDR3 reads CASSQDGASGRDTDTQYF. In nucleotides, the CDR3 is TGCGCCAGCAGCCAAGACGGGGCTAGCGGGAGGGACACAGATACGCAGTATTTT.

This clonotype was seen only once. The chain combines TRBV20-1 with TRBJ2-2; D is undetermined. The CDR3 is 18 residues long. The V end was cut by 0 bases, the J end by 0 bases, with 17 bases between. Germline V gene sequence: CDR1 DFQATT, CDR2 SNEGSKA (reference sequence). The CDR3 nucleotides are TGCAGTGCTAGAGATCTCAACTTGTACACCTCGAACACCGGGGAGCTGTTTTTT. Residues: CSARDLNLYTSNTGELFF.

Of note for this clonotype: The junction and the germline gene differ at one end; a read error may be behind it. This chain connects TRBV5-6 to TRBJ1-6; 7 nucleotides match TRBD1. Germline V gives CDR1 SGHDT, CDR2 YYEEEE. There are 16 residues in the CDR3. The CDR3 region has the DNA TGTGCCAGCACACCGACAGGGAGCTCCTATAATTCACCCCTCCATTTT. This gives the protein CASTPTGSSYNSPLHF.

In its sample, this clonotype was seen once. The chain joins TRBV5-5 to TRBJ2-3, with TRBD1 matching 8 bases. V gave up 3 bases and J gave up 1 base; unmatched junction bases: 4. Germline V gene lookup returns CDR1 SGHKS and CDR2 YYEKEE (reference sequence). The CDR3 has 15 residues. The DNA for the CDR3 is TGTGCCAGCAGCTCCGGACAGGGCGGCACAGATACGCAGTATTTT. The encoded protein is CASSSGQGGTDTQYF.

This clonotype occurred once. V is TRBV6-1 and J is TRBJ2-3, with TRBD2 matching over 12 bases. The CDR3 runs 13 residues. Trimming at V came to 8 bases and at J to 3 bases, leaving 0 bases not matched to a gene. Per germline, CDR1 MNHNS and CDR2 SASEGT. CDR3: CASGLAGTDTQYF. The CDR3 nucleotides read TGTGCCAGCGGACTAGCGGGGACAGATACGCAGTATTTT.

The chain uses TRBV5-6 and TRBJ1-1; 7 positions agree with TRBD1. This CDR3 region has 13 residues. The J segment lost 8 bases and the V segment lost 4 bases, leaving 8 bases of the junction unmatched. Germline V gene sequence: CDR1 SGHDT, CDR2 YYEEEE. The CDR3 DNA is TGTGCCAGCAGCAAAACCCAGGGGGGAGAAGCTTTCTTT. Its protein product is CASSKTQGGEAFF.